The present entry profiles one TCR beta chain with its context. Only in-frame clones appear in the TCRdb table, and some are missing; sequencing was by immunoSEQ multiplex PCR. The sample includes 310,000 or so clones, roughly 89% of them seen just once. Participants were placed into cohorts based on the clinical history they reported. This sample is part of a study of blood T cell repertoires in COVID-19. Across the whole study: The analysed material was cDNA or gDNA that came from T cells, B-cell-depleted T cells, or PBMCs.

The V gene lost 3 bases and the J gene lost 1 base, with 6 bases spanning the gap. In germline, CDR1 is MNHEY, CDR2 SMNVEV (reference sequence). The CDR3 is 13 amino acids. The chain joins TRBV27 to TRBJ1-2; no firm D call. The clonotype originates from a woman aged 18-35 years with acute COVID-19. Sequencing was carried out using PBMCs or T cells enriched from blood (not recorded which). The CDR3 protein is CASSFDNNYGYTF. The CDR3 DNA sequence: TGTGCCAGCAGTTTCGACAATAACTATGGCTACACCTTC.